Listed here are 7 T cell receptor beta chains from one sample, sequenced in a study of blood T cell repertoires in COVID-19. TCRdb's copy holds only in-frame clones and misses some; the assay was immunoSEQ multiplex PCR. The table includes more than 120,000 clones, approximately 89% detected once. Sequencing was performed on peripheral blood. The receptors come from a human donor in a cohort sampled during active COVID-19.

This clone was found once. J is TRBJ1-3 and V is TRBV9; D unresolved. This CDR3 contains 14 residues. CDR1 is SGDLS and CDR2 is YYNGEE in the germline V gene. V was trimmed by 4 bases and J by 0 bases, leaving 8 bases between them. CDR3 DNA sequence: TGTGCCAGCAGCCCCGGGAGCTCTGGAAACACCATATATTTT. Its protein is CASSPGSSGNTIYF.

This sequence joins TRBV6-5 and TRBJ1-3; D uncertain. CDR3 size: 13 residues. Germline V CDR1 and CDR2: MNHEY, SVGAGI. Trimming removed 7 bases from V and 2 bases from J, with 9 bases in between. The CDR3: CASTEAAGNTIYF. As DNA, the CDR3 is TGTGCCAGCACCGAGGCAGCTGGAAACACCATATATTTT.

This chain connects TRBV9 to TRBJ1-6; 7 bases match TRBD1. Losses at the gene ends were 3 bases for V and 9 bases for J; bases not matched to a gene: 9. The germline CDR1 and CDR2 sequences are SGDLS and YYNGEE. This CDR3 has 15 amino acids. CDR3 region: CASSATTGPGSPLHF. The CDR3 DNA is TGTGCCAGCAGCGCCACGACAGGGCCCGGTTCACCCCTCCACTTT.

The sample holds a few counts of this clone. The chain employs TRBV2 and TRBJ1-5; no firm D call. Trimming left V 8 bases short and J 0 bases short, with 14 bases between. The germline V gene has CDR1 SNHLY and CDR2 FYNNEI. The CDR3 sequence is 15 residues long. CDR3 region: CASLQERASNQPQHF. The CDR3 DNA follows: TGTGCCAGCCTCCAGGAGAGGGCTAGCAATCAGCCCCAGCATTTT. The full variable domain, completed using reference TRBV2 and TRBJ1-5, is EPEVTQTPSHQVTQMGQEVILRCVPISNHLYFYWYRQILGQKVEFLVSFYNNEISEKSEIFDDQFSVERPDGSNFTLKIRSTKLEDSAMYFCASLQERASNQPQHFGDGTRLSIL.

This chain connects TRBV28 to TRBJ1-1; tentative D call: TRBD1 (6 bases). The CDR3 loop spans 16 amino acids. Trimming took 1 base from V and 4 from J, leaving 16 bases between them. Germline values: CDR1 MDHEN, CDR2 SYDVKM. Here the CDR3 reads CASSLYREGLSTEAFF. CDR3 nucleotides: TGTGCCAGCAGTTTATACAGGGAGGGACTAAGCACTGAAGCTTTCTTT.

The chain is built from TRBV12-5 and TRBJ2-7, with D tentatively TRBD1 (6 bases). The V gene lost 1 base and the J gene lost 5 bases, with 12 bases spanning the gap. The CDR3 spans 14 residues. The V gene's germline CDR1 is LGHNT and CDR2 FRNRAP. DNA of the CDR3: TGTGCTAGTGGTTTGGCTGATCAGGGGAACGAGCAGTACTTC. It encodes CASGLADQGNEQYF.

The genes are TRBV7-2 and TRBJ2-5; D call uncertain. The length of the CDR3 is 16 residues. Germline assignment: CDR1 SGHTA and CDR2 FQGNSA. V lost 2 bases and J lost 4, with 17 bases in between. CDR3 bases: TGTGCCAGCAGCTTATCTCGCAGCTCGGGTAGAGAGACCCAGTACTTC. Residues: CASSLSRSSGRETQYF.